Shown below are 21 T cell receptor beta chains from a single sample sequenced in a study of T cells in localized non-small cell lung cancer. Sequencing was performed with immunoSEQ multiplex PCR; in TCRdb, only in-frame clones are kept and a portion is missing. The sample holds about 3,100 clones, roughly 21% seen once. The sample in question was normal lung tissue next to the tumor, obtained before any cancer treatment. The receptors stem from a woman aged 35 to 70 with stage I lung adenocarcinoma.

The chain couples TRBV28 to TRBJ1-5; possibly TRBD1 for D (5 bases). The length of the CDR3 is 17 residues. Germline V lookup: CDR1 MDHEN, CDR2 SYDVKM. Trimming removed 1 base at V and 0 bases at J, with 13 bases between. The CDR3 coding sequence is TGTGCCAGCAGTTTATCCGGGGCCCATTATAGCAATCAGCCCCAGCATTTT. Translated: CASSLSGAHYSNQPQHF.

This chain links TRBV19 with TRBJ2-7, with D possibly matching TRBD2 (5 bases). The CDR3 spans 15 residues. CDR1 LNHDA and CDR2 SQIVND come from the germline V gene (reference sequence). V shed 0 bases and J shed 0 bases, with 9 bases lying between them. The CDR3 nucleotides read TGTGCCAGTAGTATAGACGTGGGAGTCTCCTACGAGCAGTACTTC. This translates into CASSIDVGVSYEQYF. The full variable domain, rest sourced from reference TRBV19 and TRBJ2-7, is DGGITQSPKYLFRKEGQNVTLSCEQNLNHDAMYWYRQDPGQGLRLIYYSQIVNDFQKGDIAEGYSVSREKKESFPLTVTSAQKNPTAFYLCASSIDVGVSYEQYFGPGTRLTVT.

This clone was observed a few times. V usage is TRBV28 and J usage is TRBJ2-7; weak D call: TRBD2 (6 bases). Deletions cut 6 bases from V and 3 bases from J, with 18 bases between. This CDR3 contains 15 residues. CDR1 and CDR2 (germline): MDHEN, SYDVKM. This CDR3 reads CASRTLAGFLYEQYF. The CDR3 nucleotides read TGTGCCAGCAGGACACTAGCAGGGTTCCTCTACGAGCAGTACTTC.

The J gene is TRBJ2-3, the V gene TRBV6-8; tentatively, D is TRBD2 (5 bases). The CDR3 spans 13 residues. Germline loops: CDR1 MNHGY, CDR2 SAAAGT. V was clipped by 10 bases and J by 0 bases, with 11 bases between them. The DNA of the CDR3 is TGTGCCACAGAGAGCGGAAGCACAGATACGCAGTATTTT. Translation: CATESGSTDTQYF.

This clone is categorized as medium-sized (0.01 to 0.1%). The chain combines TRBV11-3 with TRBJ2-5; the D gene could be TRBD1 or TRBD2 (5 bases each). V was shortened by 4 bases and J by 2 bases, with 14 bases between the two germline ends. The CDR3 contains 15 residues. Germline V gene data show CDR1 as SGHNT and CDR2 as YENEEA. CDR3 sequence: CASSYRDPTQETQYF. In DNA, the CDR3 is TGTGCCAGCAGCTATCGGGACCCGACACAAGAGACCCAGTACTTC. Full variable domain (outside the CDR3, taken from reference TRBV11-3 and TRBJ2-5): EAGVVQSPRYKIIEKKQPVAFWCNPISGHNTLYWYLQNLGQGPELLIRYENEEAVDDSQLPKDRFSAERLKGVDSTLKIQPAELGDSAVYLCASSYRDPTQETQYFGPGTRLLVL.

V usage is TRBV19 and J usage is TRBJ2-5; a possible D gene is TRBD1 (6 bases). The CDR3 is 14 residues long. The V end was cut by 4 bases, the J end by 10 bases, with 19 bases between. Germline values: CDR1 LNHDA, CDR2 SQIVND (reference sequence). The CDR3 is CASSTTGTPAGQYF. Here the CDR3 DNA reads TGTGCCAGTAGTACAACCGGGACACCCGCAGGCCAGTACTTC.

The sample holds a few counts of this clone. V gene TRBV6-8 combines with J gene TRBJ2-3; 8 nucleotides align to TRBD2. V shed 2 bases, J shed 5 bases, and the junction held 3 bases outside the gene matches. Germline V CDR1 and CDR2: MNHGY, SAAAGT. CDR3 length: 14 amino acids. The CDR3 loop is CASSYGRGVDTQYF. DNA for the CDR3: TGTGCCAGCAGTTACGGGCGGGGGGTAGATACGCAGTATTTT.

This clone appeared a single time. CDR3 in DNA: TGTGCCAGTAGTAGAGATGCCGGGACAGGGGGCTACGAGCAGTACTTC. Encoded protein: CASSRDAGTGGYEQYF. V usage is TRBV19 and J usage is TRBJ2-7; the match to TRBD1 covers 11 bases. CDR3 length equals 16 residues. Trimming at V came to 4 bases and at J to 3 bases, leaving 8 bases not matched to a gene. Germline CDR1 LNHDA, CDR2 SQIVND (reference sequence).

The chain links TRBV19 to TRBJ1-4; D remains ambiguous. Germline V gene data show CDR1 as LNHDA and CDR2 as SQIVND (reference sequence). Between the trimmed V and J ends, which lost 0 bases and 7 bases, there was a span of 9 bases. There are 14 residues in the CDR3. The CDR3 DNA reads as TGTGCCAGTAGTATAGACCAGGCGGGTGAAAAACTGTTTTTT. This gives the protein CASSIDQAGEKLFF.

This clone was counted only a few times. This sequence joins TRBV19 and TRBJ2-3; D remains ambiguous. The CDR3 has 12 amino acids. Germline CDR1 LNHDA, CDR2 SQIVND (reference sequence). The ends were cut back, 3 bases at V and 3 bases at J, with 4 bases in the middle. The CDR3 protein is CASSISTDTQYF. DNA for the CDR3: TGTGCCAGTAGTATCTCGACAGATACGCAGTATTTT.

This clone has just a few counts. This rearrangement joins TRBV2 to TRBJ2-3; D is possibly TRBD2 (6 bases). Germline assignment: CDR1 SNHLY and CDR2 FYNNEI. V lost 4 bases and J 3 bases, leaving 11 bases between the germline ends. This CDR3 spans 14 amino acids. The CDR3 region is CASSVRGGTDTQYF. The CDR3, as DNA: TGTGCCAGCAGTGTGAGGGGAGGAACAGATACGCAGTATTTT.

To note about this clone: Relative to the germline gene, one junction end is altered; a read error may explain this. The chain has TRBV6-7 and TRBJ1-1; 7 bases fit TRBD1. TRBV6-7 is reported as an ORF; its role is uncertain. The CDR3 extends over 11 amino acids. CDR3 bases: TGTGCCATCAGTGAGGGGGCCTGGGCTTTCTTT. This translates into CAISEGAWAFF.

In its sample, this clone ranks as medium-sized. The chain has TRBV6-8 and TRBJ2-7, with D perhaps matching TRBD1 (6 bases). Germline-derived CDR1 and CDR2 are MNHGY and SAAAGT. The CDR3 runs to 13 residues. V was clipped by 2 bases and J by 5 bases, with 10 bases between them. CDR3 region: CASSYAGAHEQYF. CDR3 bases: TGTGCCAGCAGTTACGCAGGGGCCCACGAGCAGTACTTC.

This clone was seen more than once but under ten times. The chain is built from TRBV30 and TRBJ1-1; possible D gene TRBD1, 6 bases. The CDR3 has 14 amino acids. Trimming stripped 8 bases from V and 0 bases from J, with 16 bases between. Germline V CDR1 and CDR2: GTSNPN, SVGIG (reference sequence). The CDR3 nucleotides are TGTGCCGGGGGGCCTTTTAGGGTGAACACTGAAGCTTTCTTT. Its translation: CAGGPFRVNTEAFF.

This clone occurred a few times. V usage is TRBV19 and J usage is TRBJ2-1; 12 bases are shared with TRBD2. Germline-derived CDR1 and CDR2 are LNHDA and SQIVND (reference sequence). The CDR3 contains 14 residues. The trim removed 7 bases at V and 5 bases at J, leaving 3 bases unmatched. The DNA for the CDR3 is TGTGCCAGTACCCGGACTAGCGGGAACAATGAGCAGTTCTTC. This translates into CASTRTSGNNEQFF.

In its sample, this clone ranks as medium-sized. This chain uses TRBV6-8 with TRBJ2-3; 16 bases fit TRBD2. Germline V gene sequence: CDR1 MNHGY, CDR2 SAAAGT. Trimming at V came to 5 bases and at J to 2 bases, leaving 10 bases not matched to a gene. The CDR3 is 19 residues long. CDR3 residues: CASSLGLAGGPGSTDTQYF. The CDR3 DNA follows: TGTGCCAGCAGTCTGGGACTAGCGGGAGGGCCAGGGTCCACAGATACGCAGTATTTT.

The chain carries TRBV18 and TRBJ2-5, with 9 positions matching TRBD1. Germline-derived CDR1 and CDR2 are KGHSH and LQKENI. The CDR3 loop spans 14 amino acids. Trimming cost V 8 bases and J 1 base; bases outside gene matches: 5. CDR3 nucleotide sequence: TGTGCCAGCACGAGGACAGGGGTCCAAGAGACCCAGTACTTC. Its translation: CASTRTGVQETQYF. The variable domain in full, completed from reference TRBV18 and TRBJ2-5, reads NAGVMQNPRHLVRRRGQEARLRCSPMKGHSHVYWYRQLPEEGLKFMVYLQKENIIDESGMPKERFSAEFPKEGPSILRIQQVVRGDSAAYFCASTRTGVQETQYFGPGTRLLVL.

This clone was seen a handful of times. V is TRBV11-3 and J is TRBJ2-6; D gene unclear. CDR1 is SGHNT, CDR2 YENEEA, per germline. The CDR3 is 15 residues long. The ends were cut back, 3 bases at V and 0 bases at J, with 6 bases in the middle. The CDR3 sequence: CASSLVFSGANVLTF. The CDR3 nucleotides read TGTGCCAGCAGCTTGGTGTTCTCTGGGGCCAACGTCCTGACTTTC. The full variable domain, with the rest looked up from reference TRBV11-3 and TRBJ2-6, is EAGVVQSPRYKIIEKKQPVAFWCNPISGHNTLYWYLQNLGQGPELLIRYENEEAVDDSQLPKDRFSAERLKGVDSTLKIQPAELGDSAVYLCASSLVFSGANVLTFGAGSRLTVL.

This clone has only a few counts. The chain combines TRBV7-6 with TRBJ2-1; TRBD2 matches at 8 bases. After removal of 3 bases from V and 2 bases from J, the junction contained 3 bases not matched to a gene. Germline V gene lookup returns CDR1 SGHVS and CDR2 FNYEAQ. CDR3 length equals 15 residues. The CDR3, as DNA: TGTGCCAGCAGCTTCTTAGCGGGACCCTACAATGAGCAGTTCTTC. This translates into CASSFLAGPYNEQFF. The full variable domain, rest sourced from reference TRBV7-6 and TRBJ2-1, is GAGVSQSPRYKVTKRGQDVALRCDPISGHVSLYWYRQALGQGPEFLTYFNYEAQQDKSGLPNDRFSAERPEGSISTLTIQRTEQRDSAMYRCASSFLAGPYNEQFFGPGTRLTVL.

The CDR3 DNA reads as TGTGCCAGCAGTTATGGGGCGCAGGGAGCGTCTTTCTTT. As protein: CASSYGAQGASFF. The J gene is TRBJ1-1, the V gene TRBV6-8; D may be TRBD1 (5 bases). V lost 3 bases and J 12 bases, leaving 17 bases between the germline ends. The CDR3 is made up of 13 amino acids. CDR1 is MNHGY and CDR2 is SAAAGT in the germline V gene.

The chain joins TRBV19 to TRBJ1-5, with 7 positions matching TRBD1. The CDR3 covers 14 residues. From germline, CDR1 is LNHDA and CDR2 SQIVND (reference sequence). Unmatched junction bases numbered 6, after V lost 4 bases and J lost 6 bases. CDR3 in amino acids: CASSKTGPGQPQHF. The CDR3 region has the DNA TGTGCCAGTAGTAAGACAGGGCCCGGTCAGCCCCAGCATTTT.